Below, 2 T cell receptor beta chains from the same sample are listed, as sequenced in a study of T cell responses to AZD1222 COVID-19 vaccine. Profiled with immunoSEQ multiplex PCR; TCRdb holds only in-frame clones, not every one. The data hold approximately 120,000 clones, with 70% to 90% observed a single time. Sequences were derived from peripheral blood, sampled on day 0 of AZD1222 vaccination. These TCRs come from an adult in good health.

This clone was seen only a few times. This chain uses TRBV25-1 with TRBJ2-7, with TRBD1 as a possible D gene (5 bases). V was trimmed by 2 bases and J by 3 bases, leaving 11 bases between them. The CDR3 is 14 residues long. The V gene's germline CDR1 is MGHDK and CDR2 SYGVNS. The CDR3 DNA reads TGTGCCAGCAGTGAAGCAGGGTCAGACTACGAGCAGTACTTC. It yields the protein CASSEAGSDYEQYF.

The chain links TRBV19 to TRBJ2-3; unclear D gene. V lost 5 bases and J 4 bases, leaving 13 bases between the germline ends. This CDR3 spans 14 amino acids. CDR1 LNHDA and CDR2 SQIVND come from the germline V gene (reference sequence). The CDR3 DNA sequence: TGTGCCAGTAGTGGGCTATTCTTGGCAGATACGCAGTATTTT. This encodes CASSGLFLADTQYF.